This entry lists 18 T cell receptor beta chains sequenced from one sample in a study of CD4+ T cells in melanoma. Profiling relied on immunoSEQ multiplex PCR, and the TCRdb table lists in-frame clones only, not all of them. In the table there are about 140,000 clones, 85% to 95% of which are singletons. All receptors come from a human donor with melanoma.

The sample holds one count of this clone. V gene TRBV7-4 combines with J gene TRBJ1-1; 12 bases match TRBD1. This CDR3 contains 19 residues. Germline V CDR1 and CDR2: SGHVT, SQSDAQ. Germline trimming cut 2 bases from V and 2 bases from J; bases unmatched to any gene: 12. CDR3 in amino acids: CASSLQNSGTGGENTEAFF. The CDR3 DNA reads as TGTGCCAGCAGCTTACAGAATTCCGGGACAGGGGGCGAAAACACTGAAGCTTTCTTT. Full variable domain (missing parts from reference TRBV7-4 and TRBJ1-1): GAGVSQSPRYKVAKRGRDVALRCDSISGHVTLYWYRQTLGQGSEVLTYSQSDAQRDKSGRPSGRFSAERPERSVSTLKIQRTEQGDSAVYLCASSLQNSGTGGENTEAFFGQGTRLTVV.

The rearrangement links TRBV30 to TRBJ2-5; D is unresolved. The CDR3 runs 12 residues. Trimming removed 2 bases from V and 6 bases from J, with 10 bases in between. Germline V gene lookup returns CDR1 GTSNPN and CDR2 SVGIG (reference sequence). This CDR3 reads CAWSRTPKTQYF. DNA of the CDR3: TGTGCCTGGAGTCGGACCCCAAAGACCCAGTACTTC.

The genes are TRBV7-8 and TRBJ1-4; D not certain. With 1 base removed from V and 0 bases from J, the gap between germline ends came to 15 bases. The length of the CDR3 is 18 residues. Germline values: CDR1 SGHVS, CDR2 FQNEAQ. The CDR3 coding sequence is TGTGCCAGCAGCTTAGGTCTTGCCGCCGGATCAACTAATGAAAAACTGTTTTTT. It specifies CASSLGLAAGSTNEKLFF.

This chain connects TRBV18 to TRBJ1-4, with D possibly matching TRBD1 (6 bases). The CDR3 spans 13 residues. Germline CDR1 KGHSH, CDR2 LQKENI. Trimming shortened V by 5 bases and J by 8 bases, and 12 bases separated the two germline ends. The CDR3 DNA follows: TGTGCCAGCTCAAGCCGGACAGACGAAAAACTGTTTTTT. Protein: CASSSRTDEKLFF.

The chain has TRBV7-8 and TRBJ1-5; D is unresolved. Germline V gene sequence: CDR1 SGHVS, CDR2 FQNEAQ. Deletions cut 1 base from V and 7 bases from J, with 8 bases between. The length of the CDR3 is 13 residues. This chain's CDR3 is CASSLGVEQPQHF. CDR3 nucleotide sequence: TGTGCCAGCAGCTTAGGGGTGGAGCAGCCCCAGCATTTT.

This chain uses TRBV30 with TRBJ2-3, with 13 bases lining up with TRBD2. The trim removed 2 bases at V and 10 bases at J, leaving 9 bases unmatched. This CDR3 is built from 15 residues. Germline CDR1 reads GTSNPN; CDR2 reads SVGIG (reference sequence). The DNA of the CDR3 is TGTGCCTGGAGTTCCGGGACTAGCGGGGTGGTAGCGCAGTATTTT. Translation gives CAWSSGTSGVVAQYF.

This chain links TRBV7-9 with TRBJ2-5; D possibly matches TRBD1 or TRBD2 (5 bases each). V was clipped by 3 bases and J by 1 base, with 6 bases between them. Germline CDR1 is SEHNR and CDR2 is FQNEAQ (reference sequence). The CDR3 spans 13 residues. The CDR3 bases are TGTGCCAGCAGCTTTGGGGGCCAAGAGACCCAGTACTTC. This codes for CASSFGGQETQYF. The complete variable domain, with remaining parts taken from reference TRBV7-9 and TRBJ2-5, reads DTGVSQNPRHKITKRGQNVTFRCDPISEHNRLYWYRQTLGQGPEFLTYFQNEAQLEKSRLLSDRFSAERPKGSFSTLEIQRTEQGDSAMYLCASSFGGQETQYFGPGTRLLVL.

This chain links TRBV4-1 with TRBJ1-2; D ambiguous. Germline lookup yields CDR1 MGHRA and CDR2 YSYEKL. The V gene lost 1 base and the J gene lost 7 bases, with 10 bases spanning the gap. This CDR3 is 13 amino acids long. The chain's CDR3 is CASSQVNAVGYTF. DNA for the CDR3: TGCGCCAGCAGCCAAGTCAATGCGGTTGGCTACACCTTC.

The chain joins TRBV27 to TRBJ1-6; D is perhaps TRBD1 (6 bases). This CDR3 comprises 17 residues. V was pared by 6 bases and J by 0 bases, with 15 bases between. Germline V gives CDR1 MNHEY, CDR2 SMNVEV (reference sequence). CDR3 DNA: TGTGCCAGCAGCTGGGACACCACAAGCTCCTATAATTCACCCCTCCACTTT. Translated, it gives CASSWDTTSSYNSPLHF.

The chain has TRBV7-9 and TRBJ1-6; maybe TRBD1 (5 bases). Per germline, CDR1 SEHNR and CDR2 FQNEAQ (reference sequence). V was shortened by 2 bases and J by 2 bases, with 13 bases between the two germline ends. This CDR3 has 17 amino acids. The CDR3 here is CASSLKPGSPYNSPLHF. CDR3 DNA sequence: TGTGCCAGCAGCTTAAAGCCAGGGAGCCCCTATAATTCACCCCTCCACTTT.

This chain's CDR3 is CASSRGQARGEAFF. Written as DNA, the CDR3 is TGCGCCAGCAGCAGGGGGCAGGCTAGGGGAGAAGCTTTCTTT. The rearrangement joins TRBV5-1 to TRBJ1-1; 7 positions match TRBD1. V lost 4 bases to trimming and J lost 8 bases; unmatched junction nucleotides: 11. Germline V gives CDR1 SGHRS, CDR2 YFSETQ. The CDR3 sequence is 14 residues long.

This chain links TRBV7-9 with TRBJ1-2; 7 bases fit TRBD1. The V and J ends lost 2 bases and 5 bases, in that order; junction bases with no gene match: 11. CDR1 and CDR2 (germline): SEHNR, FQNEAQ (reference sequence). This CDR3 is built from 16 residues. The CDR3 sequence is CASSLNSPDRSYGYTF. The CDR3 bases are TGTGCCAGCAGCTTAAATAGTCCGGACAGGAGTTATGGCTACACCTTC. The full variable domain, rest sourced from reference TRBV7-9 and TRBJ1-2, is DTGVSQNPRHKITKRGQNVTFRCDPISEHNRLYWYRQTLGQGPEFLTYFQNEAQLEKSRLLSDRFSAERPKGSFSTLEIQRTEQGDSAMYLCASSLNSPDRSYGYTFGSGTRLTVV.

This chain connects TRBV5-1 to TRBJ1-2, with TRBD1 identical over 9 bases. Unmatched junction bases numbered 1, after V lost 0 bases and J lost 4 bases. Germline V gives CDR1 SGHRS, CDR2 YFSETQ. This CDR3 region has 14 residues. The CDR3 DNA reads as TGCGCCAGCAGCTTGGAGGGACAGGGCTATGGCTACACCTTC. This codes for CASSLEGQGYGYTF.

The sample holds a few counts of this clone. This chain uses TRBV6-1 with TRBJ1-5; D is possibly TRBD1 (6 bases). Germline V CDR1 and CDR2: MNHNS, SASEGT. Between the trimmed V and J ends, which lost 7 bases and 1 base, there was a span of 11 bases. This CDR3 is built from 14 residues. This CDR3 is CASNPDRSNQPQHF. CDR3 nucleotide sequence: TGTGCCAGCAATCCGGACAGAAGCAATCAGCCCCAGCATTTT.

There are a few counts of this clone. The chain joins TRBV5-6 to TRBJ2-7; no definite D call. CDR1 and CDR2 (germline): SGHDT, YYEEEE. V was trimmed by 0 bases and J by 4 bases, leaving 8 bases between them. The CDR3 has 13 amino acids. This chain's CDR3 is CASSLGVLYEQYF. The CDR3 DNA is TGTGCCAGCAGCTTGGGGGTGCTTTACGAGCAGTACTTC.

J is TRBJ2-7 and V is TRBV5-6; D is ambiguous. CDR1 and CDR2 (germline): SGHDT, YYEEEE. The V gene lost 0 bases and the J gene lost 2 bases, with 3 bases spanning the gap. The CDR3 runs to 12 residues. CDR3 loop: CASSLGTYEQYF. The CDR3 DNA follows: TGTGCCAGCAGCTTGGGGACCTACGAGCAGTACTTC.

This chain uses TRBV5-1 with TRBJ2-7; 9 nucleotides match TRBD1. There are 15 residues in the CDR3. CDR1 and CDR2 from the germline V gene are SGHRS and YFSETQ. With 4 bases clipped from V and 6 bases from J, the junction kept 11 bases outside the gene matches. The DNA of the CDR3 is TGCGCCAGCAGCCCAGATCCACAGGGGGCGGGCGAGCAGTACTTC. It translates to CASSPDPQGAGEQYF.

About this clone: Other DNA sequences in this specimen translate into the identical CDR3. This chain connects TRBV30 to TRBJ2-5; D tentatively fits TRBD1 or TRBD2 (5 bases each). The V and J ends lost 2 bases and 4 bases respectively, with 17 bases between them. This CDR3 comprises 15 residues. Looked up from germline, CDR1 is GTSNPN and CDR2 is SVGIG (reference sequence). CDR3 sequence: CAWSPPGRIGETQYF. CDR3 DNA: TGTGCCTGGAGTCCGCCGGGACGGATCGGAGAGACCCAGTACTTC.